This entry is about one TCR beta chain. This sample is drawn from a study of blood T cell repertoires in COVID-19. Turning to the study itself: Some COVID-19 samples were acute and others convalescent; all came from the United States, Italy and Spain. Sample material is recorded as cDNA or gDNA derived from T cells, B-cell-depleted T cells, or PBMCs.

This CDR3 has 14 residues. J was trimmed by 6 bases and V by 5 bases; bases with no gene match: 7. CDR1 and CDR2 (germline): SEHNR, FQNEAQ (reference sequence). Under the authors' procedure: Scientists estimated how many nucleated cells there were by amplifying reference gene primers. Here immunoSEQ multiplex PCR was the method, and the copy in TCRdb shows in-frame clones only, minus some. V and J calls and clone size are copied from that table; D and trimming were computed from the DNA. Counted here are about 170,000 clones, about 80% occurring once; the ten biggest clones make up roughly 3%. The receptor was derived from a human donor with acute or convalescent COVID-19. The donor label of this sample is uncertain. The genes are TRBV7-9 and TRBJ2-7, with 10 nucleotides matching TRBD1. The sample consisted of peripheral blood. CDR3 nucleotides: TGTGCCAGCAGCCCAGGACAGGGGGAGGGCGAGCAGTACTTC. This gives the protein CASSPGQGEGEQYF.